The 7 T cell receptor beta chains presented below share a single source sample, sequenced in a study of shared T cell receptors in the human thymus. The protocol was immunoSEQ multiplex PCR, while the TCRdb copy is restricted to in-frame clones and leaves out a portion. The table includes more than 300,000 clones, roughly 94% detected once. Sequenced sample: thymocytes. These receptors were taken from a human donor.

The V call is TRBV4-3, the J call TRBJ2-2; possibly TRBD1 or TRBD2 for D (5 bases each). Germline-derived CDR1 and CDR2 are LGHNA and YSLEER. The CDR3 extends over 13 amino acids. V lost 3 bases and J lost 6, with 8 bases in between. CDR3 residues: CASSQVGAGELFF. CDR3 coding DNA: TGCGCCAGCAGCCAGGTGGGGGCCGGGGAGCTGTTTTTT.

The chain is built from TRBV5-1 and TRBJ2-7, with 7 bases identical to TRBD2. The CDR3 totals 15 residues. The ends lost 4 bases at V and 3 bases at J; junction bases unmatched: 10. Germline CDR1 is SGHRS and CDR2 is YFSETQ. The DNA of the CDR3 is TGCGCCAGCAGCATCCGGGGGGAAACCTTCTACGAGCAGTACTTC. It encodes CASSIRGETFYEQYF.

J is TRBJ2-3 and V is TRBV13, with 10 bases fitting TRBD2. The V gene's germline CDR1 is PRHDT and CDR2 FYEKMQ (reference sequence). After removal of 5 bases from V and 7 bases from J, the junction contained 24 bases not matched to a gene. The CDR3 runs to 20 residues. CDR3 loop: CASSLPSSGSGSKILNTQYF. CDR3 in DNA: TGTGCCAGCAGCCTCCCCTCTAGCGGGAGTGGGAGTAAGATTTTGAATACGCAGTATTTT.

The V gene is TRBV10-1, the J gene TRBJ2-1; 8 bases fit TRBD2. The CDR3 runs to 15 residues. Germline V gene sequence: CDR1 WNHNN, CDR2 SYGVQD (reference sequence). Trimming at V came to 2 bases and at J to 3 bases, leaving 3 bases not matched to a gene. The CDR3, as DNA: TGCGCCAGCAGTGAGGGTCTAGCGGGCTACAATGAGCAGTTCTTC. Translation: CASSEGLAGYNEQFF.

The rearrangement links TRBV9 to TRBJ2-3; 13 nucleotides match TRBD2. With V trimmed by 4 bases and J by 8 bases, 13 bases remained unmatched. The CDR3 totals 17 residues. Germline V lookup: CDR1 SGDLS, CDR2 YYNGEE. The CDR3 DNA is TGTGCCAGCAGCCCAGGACTAGCGGGGGCTATTCGGGGTACGCAGTATTTT. It specifies CASSPGLAGAIRGTQYF. The variable domain in full, completed from reference TRBV9 and TRBJ2-3, reads DSGVTQTPKHLITATGQRVTLRCSPRSGDLSVYWYQQSLDQGLQFLIQYYNGEERAKGNILERFSAQQFPDLHSELNLSSLELGDSALYFCASSPGLAGAIRGTQYFGPGTRLTVL.

This clone has just one count. This sequence joins TRBV6-1 and TRBJ2-3; 7 bases fit TRBD1. There are 16 residues in the CDR3. The V gene's germline CDR1 is MNHNS and CDR2 SASEGT. V lost 4 bases to trimming and J lost 0 bases; unmatched junction nucleotides: 7. CDR3 in DNA: TGTGCCAGCAGTGTCCCTGGACAGGCTAGCACAGATACGCAGTATTTT. Its translation: CASSVPGQASTDTQYF.

The chain recombines TRBV5-1 with TRBJ1-2; 8 bases map to TRBD1. The CDR3 runs 18 residues. After removal of 0 bases from V and 4 bases from J, the junction contained 14 bases not matched to a gene. Looked up from germline, CDR1 is SGHRS and CDR2 is YFSETQ. CDR3 sequence (DNA): TGCGCCAGCAGCTTGGAGTTGGCAGGGGGCTTCTTGCTCTATGGCTACACCTTC. Protein sequence: CASSLELAGGFLLYGYTF.